The sequence of this TCR beta chain was determined in a study of blood T cell repertoires in COVID-19. In the authors' workflow: By means of reference gene primer amplification, nucleated cell counts were estimated. Assay: immunoSEQ multiplex PCR; the TCRdb copy retains only in-frame clones and omits some. V and J calls and clone size are copied from that table; D and trimming were computed from the DNA. The table records about 250,000 clones, 70% to 90% of them present only once. The ends were cut back, 0 bases at V and 5 bases at J, with 10 bases in the middle. CDR1 is MNHEY and CDR2 is SVGAGI in the germline V gene. The CDR3 has 14 amino acids.

The receptor was isolated from a young man with active or convalescent COVID-19. Material for sequencing was peripheral blood. J is TRBJ1-1 and V is TRBV6-5, with D hard to call. In DNA form, the CDR3 reads TGTGCCAGCAGTTACTCAACAGTGATTACTGAAGCTTTCTTT. Protein sequence: CASSYSTVITEAFF.